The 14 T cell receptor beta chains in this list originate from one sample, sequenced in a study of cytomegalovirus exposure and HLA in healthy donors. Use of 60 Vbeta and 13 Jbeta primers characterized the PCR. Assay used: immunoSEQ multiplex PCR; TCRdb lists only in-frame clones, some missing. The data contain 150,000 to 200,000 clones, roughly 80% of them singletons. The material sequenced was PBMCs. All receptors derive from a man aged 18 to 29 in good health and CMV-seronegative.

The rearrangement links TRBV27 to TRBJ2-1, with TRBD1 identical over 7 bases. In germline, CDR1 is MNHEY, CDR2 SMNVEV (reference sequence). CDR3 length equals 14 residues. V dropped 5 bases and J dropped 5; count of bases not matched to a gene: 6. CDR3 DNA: TGTGCCAGCAGTAAAAGGGGGCTGAACAATGAGCAGTTCTTC. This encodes CASSKRGLNNEQFF.

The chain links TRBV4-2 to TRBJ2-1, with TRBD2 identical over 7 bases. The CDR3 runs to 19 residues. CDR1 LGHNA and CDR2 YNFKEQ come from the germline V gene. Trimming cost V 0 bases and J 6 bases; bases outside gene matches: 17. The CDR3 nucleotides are TGTGCCAGCAGCCAAGAGATTCTAGGCGGGAGTTTAGTGTTCAATGAGCAGTTCTTC. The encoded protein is CASSQEILGGSLVFNEQFF.

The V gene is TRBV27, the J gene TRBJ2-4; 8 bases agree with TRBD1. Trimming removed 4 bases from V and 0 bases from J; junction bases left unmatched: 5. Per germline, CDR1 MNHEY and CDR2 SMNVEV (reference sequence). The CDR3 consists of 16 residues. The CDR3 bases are TGTGCCAGCAGTTCAGGACAGGGCATAGCCAAAAACATTCAGTACTTC. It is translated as CASSSGQGIAKNIQYF.

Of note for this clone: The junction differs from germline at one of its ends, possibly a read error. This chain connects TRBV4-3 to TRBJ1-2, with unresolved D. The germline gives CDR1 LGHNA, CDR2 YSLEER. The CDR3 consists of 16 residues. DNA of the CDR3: TGCGCCAGCAGCCAAGACGTCGGATCGGACTATTATGGCTACGCCTTC. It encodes CASSQDVGSDYYGYAF.

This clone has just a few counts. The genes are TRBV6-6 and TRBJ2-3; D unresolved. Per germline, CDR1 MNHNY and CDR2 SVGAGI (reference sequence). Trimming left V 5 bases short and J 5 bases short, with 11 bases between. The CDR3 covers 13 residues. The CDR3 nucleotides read TGTGCCAGCAGTGACATGACGGAAGATACGCAGTATTTT. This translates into CASSDMTEDTQYF.

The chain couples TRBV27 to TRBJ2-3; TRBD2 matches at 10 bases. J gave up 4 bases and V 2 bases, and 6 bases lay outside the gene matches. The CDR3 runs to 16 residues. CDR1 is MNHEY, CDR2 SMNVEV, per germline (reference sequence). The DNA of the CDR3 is TGTGCCAGCAGTTTAAGGGCTAGCGGGAGCCCAGATACGCAGTATTTT. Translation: CASSLRASGSPDTQYF.

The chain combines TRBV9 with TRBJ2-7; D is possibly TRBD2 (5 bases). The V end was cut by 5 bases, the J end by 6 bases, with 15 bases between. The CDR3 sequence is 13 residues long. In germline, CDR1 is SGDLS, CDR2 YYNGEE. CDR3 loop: CASSTNPAGEQYF. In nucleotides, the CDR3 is TGTGCCAGCAGTACAAACCCCGCGGGCGAGCAGTACTTC.

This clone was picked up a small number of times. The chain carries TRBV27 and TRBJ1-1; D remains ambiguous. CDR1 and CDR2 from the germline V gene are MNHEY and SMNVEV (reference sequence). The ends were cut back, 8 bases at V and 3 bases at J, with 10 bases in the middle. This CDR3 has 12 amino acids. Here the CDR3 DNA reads TGTGCCAGCGCCGGACTTTACACTGAAGCTTTCTTT. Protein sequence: CASAGLYTEAFF.

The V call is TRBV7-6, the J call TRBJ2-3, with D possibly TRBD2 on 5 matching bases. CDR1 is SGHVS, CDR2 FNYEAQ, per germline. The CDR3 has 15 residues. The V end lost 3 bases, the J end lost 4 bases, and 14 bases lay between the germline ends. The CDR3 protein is CASSFTRIQADTQYF. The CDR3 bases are TGTGCCAGCAGCTTCACTAGAATCCAAGCAGATACGCAGTATTTT. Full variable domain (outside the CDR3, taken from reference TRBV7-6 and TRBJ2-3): GAGVSQSPRYKVTKRGQDVALRCDPISGHVSLYWYRQALGQGPEFLTYFNYEAQQDKSGLPNDRFSAERPEGSISTLTIQRTEQRDSAMYRCASSFTRIQADTQYFGPGTRLTVL.

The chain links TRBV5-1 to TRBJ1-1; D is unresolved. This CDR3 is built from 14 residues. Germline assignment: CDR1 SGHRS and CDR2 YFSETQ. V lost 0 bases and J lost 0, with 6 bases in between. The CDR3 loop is CASSLGVMNTEAFF. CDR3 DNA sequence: TGCGCCAGCAGCTTGGGAGTAATGAACACTGAAGCTTTCTTT.

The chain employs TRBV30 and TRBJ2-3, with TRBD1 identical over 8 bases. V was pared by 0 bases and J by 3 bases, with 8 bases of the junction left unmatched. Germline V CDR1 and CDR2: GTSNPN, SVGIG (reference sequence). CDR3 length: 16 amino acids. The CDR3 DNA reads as TGTGCCTGGAGTGTACCGCCAGGGGGCCAGACAGATACGCAGTATTTT. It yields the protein CAWSVPPGGQTDTQYF.

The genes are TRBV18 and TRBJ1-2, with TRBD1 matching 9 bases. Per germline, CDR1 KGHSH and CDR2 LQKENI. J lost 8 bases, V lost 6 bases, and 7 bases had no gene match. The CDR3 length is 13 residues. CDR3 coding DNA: TGTGCCAGCTCCTTACGGGACAGGGTAGGCTACACCTTC. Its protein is CASSLRDRVGYTF.

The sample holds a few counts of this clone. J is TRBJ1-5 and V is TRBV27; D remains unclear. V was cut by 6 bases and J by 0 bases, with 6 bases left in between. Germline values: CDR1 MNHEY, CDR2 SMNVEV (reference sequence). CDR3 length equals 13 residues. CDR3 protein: CASSPNSNQPQHF. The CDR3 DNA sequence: TGTGCCAGCAGCCCTAATAGCAATCAGCCCCAGCATTTT.

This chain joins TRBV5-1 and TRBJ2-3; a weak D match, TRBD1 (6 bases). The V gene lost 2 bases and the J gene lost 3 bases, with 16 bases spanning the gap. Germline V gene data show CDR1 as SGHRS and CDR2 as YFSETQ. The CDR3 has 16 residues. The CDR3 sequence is CASSLTGLRVTDTQYF. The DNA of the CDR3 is TGCGCCAGCAGCTTAACAGGGTTAAGAGTAACAGATACGCAGTATTTT.